The 5 T cell receptor beta chains below were found in one sample sequenced in a study of blood T cell repertoires in COVID-19. Assay: immunoSEQ multiplex PCR; the TCRdb copy retains only in-frame clones and omits some. The table records about 180,000 clones, about 82% of them present only once. Specimen: PBMCs or T cells enriched from blood (not recorded which). The receptors come from a woman aged 25 to 39 who had recovered from COVID-19.

This chain links TRBV7-8 with TRBJ1-1; the D is unclear. CDR1 and CDR2 (germline): SGHVS, FQNEAQ. The ends were cut back, 5 bases at V and 0 bases at J, with 13 bases in the middle. The CDR3 is made up of 15 amino acids. CDR3 region: CASSQTSGLNTEAFF. In nucleotides, the CDR3 is TGTGCCAGCAGCCAAACCTCGGGATTGAACACTGAAGCTTTCTTT.

The chain carries TRBV3-1 (or the pseudogene TRBV3-2) and TRBJ2-7, with 7 bases lining up with TRBD2. V shed 5 bases and J 7 bases; nucleotides not matched to a gene: 14. In germline, CDR1 is LGHDT, CDR2 YNNKEL (reference sequence). The CDR3 has 15 amino acids. The CDR3 DNA is TGTGCCAGCAGCGCCGTTGGACTAGGAGTGCGGGAGCAGTACTTC. Translated: CASSAVGLGVREQYF.

The chain recombines TRBV5-1 with TRBJ2-5; 9 bases fit TRBD2. The V and J ends lost 0 bases and 2 bases, in that order; junction bases with no gene match: 2. The germline CDR1 and CDR2 sequences are SGHRS and YFSETQ. CDR3 size: 15 residues. The CDR3 DNA sequence: TGCGCCAGCAGCTTGGTTCTAGCGGGACAAGAGACCCAGTACTTC. Translated, it gives CASSLVLAGQETQYF.

The chain couples TRBV18 to TRBJ2-7, with 7 bases matching TRBD1. Germline assignment: CDR1 KGHSH and CDR2 LQKENI. The CDR3 spans 17 residues. Trimming at V came to 3 bases and at J to 1 base, leaving 12 bases not matched to a gene. This chain's CDR3 is CASSPGPRDRLSYEQYF. The CDR3 DNA follows: TGTGCCAGCTCACCGGGCCCCAGGGACAGATTATCCTACGAGCAGTACTTC.

The CDR3 loop reads CASSSSPGQPYYGYTF. The CDR3 DNA is TGTGCCAGCAGTTCCTCCCCCGGACAGCCCTACTATGGCTACACCTTC. V is TRBV28 and J is TRBJ1-2; the D gene is possibly TRBD1 (6 bases). The CDR3 covers 16 residues. V was clipped by 4 bases and J by 3 bases, with 18 bases between them. Germline values: CDR1 MDHEN, CDR2 SYDVKM.